The 19 T cell receptor beta chains in this list originate from one sample, sequenced in a study of siplizumab effects on memory and regulatory T cells. Assay used: immunoSEQ multiplex PCR; TCRdb lists only in-frame clones, some missing. This table holds fewer than 85,000 clones, approximately 95% found once. Source material: CD8+ T cells sorted from blood. These receptors originate from a human donor in good health.

This chain joins TRBV6-1 and TRBJ1-1; weak D call: TRBD1 (6 bases). This CDR3 is 13 amino acids long. V lost 4 bases and J 4 bases, leaving 10 bases between the germline ends. Per germline, CDR1 MNHNS and CDR2 SASEGT. CDR3 sequence: CASSVGGGTEAFF. Here the CDR3 DNA reads TGTGCCAGCAGTGTGGGAGGGGGCACTGAAGCTTTCTTT.

V usage is TRBV12-2 and J usage is TRBJ2-2. TRBV12-2 is deemed a pseudogene. The CDR3 is 19 residues long. CDR3 residues: CASRYPGPRHGGNTGELFF. The DNA of the CDR3 is TGTGCAAGTCGCTATCCGGGACCCCGACATGGTGGGAACACCGGGGAGCTGTTTTTT.

The rearrangement uses TRBV4-1 and TRBJ2-1; 12 bases agree with TRBD2. V trimming: 0 bases; J trimming: 4 bases; junction bases outside the gene matches: 1. CDR3 length: 16 amino acids. Germline V gene sequence: CDR1 MGHRA, CDR2 YSYEKL. CDR3 in amino acids: CASSQDGLAGYNEQFF. Written as DNA, the CDR3 is TGCGCCAGCAGCCAAGATGGACTAGCGGGGTACAATGAGCAGTTCTTC.

V usage is TRBV28 and J usage is TRBJ2-7; the D gene is possibly TRBD1 (5 bases). V lost 6 bases, J lost 3 bases, and 24 bases lay in between. This CDR3 comprises 17 residues. Germline CDR1 reads MDHEN; CDR2 reads SYDVKM. The DNA of the CDR3 is TGTGCCAGCAGCCCCCGGAATGGTAAGACAGAATACTACGAGCAGTACTTC. It codes for CASSPRNGKTEYYEQYF. The variable domain in full, completed from reference TRBV28 and TRBJ2-7, reads DVKVTQSSRYLVKRTGEKVFLECVQDMDHENMFWYRQDPGLGLRLIYFSYDVKMKEKGDIPEGYSVSREKKERFSLILESASTNQTSMYLCASSPRNGKTEYYEQYFGPGTRLTVT.

This chain uses TRBV5-1 with TRBJ2-5; 9 positions agree with TRBD2. Germline CDR1 reads SGHRS; CDR2 reads YFSETQ. The CDR3 loop spans 18 amino acids. The ends lost 0 bases at V and 0 bases at J; junction bases unmatched: 9. Here the CDR3 reads CASSLVASGMEYQETQYF. In DNA form, the CDR3 reads TGCGCCAGCAGCTTGGTGGCTAGCGGGATGGAGTACCAAGAGACCCAGTACTTC. The entire variable domain, with the rest obtained from reference TRBV5-1 and TRBJ2-5, is as follows: KAGVTQTPRYLIKTRGQQVTLSCSPISGHRSVSWYQQTPGQGLQFLFEYFSETQRNKGNFPGRFSGRQFSNSRSEMNVSTLELGDSALYLCASSLVASGMEYQETQYFGPGTRLLVL.

The rearrangement uses TRBV7-3 and TRBJ2-3; D unresolved. CDR1 and CDR2 from the germline V gene are SGHTA and FQGTGA. The CDR3 totals 13 residues. Deletions cut 5 bases from V and 0 bases from J, with 6 bases between. This CDR3 is CASSPISTDTQYF. The CDR3 nucleotides are TGTGCCAGCAGCCCCATCAGCACAGATACGCAGTATTTT.

A single count supports this clone. The V call is TRBV7-6, the J call TRBJ2-1; no clear D gene. CDR1 and CDR2 from the germline V gene are SGHVS and FNYEAQ. The CDR3 totals 14 residues. Trimming cost V 5 bases and J 1 base, with 9 bases left between them. The CDR3 region is CASSPAGSYNEQFF. DNA for the CDR3: TGTGCCAGCAGCCCAGCAGGATCCTACAATGAGCAGTTCTTC.

This clone was found once. Written as DNA, the CDR3 is TGTGCCAGCAGCGTAGGACTAGCGGGAGGGGAGACCCAGTACTTC. Protein product: CASSVGLAGGETQYF. The V gene is TRBV9, the J gene TRBJ2-5, with 14 bases matching TRBD2. This CDR3 contains 15 residues. CDR1 is SGDLS, CDR2 YYNGEE, per germline. V was pared by 0 bases and J by 5 bases, with 0 bases of the junction left unmatched.

The rearrangement uses TRBV5-5 and TRBJ2-5, with D unresolved. The germline V gene encodes CDR1 SGHKS and CDR2 YYEKEE (reference sequence). This CDR3 is 14 amino acids long. V was clipped by 0 bases and J by 2 bases, with 8 bases between them. CDR3 protein: CASSLDSVQETQYF. CDR3 in DNA: TGTGCCAGCAGCTTGGATTCCGTTCAAGAGACCCAGTACTTC.

V usage is TRBV6-1 and J usage is TRBJ1-1; D might be TRBD1 (5 bases). CDR1 and CDR2 (germline): MNHNS, SASEGT. This CDR3 spans 12 amino acids. Between the trimmed V and J ends, which lost 11 bases and 4 bases, there was a span of 14 bases. CDR3 DNA: TGTGCCGTCAGATCAGGGTCCACTGAAGCTTTCTTT. It translates to CAVRSGSTEAFF.

CDR3 DNA: TGTGCCAGCAGCCCCGGGGAGCGGGTATTCTACAATGAGCAGTTCTTC. Amino acid sequence: CASSPGERVFYNEQFF. The rearrangement uses TRBV7-3 and TRBJ2-1, with D possibly being TRBD2 (6 bases). The CDR3 totals 16 residues. V was trimmed by 5 bases and J by 3 bases, leaving 17 bases between them. Germline values: CDR1 SGHTA, CDR2 FQGTGA.

CDR3 sequence: CASTRTSGRMYEQYF. DNA of the CDR3: TGTGCCAGCACCCGGACTAGCGGGAGAATGTACGAGCAGTACTTC. This rearrangement joins TRBV11-2 to TRBJ2-7, with 13 bases aligning to TRBD2. V lost 7 bases, J lost 4 bases, and 7 bases stayed unmatched. This CDR3 is 15 amino acids long. Looked up from germline, CDR1 is SGHAT and CDR2 is FQNNGV.

The rearrangement joins TRBV10-3 to TRBJ2-3; 7 bases map to TRBD2. The CDR3 covers 12 residues. Germline CDR1 reads ENHRY; CDR2 reads SYGVKD. V lost 10 bases and J lost 10; bases outside the gene matches: 11. The CDR3 protein is CATQGREGSQYF. For the CDR3, the DNA is TGTGCCACCCAAGGGAGGGAGGGGTCGCAGTATTTT.

The V gene is TRBV29-1, the J gene TRBJ2-1, with D tentatively TRBD2 (7 bases). V lost 7 bases and J lost 4, with 14 bases in between. This CDR3 region has 13 residues. The V gene's germline CDR1 is SQVTM and CDR2 ANQGSEA. CDR3 region: CSGGAGEYNEQFF. Written as DNA, the CDR3 is TGCAGCGGGGGGGCGGGAGAGTACAATGAGCAGTTCTTC.

This chain connects TRBV5-1 to TRBJ2-5; D not resolved. The ends were cut back, 3 bases at V and 3 bases at J, with 9 bases in the middle. The CDR3 sequence is 13 residues long. Germline values: CDR1 SGHRS, CDR2 YFSETQ. Here the CDR3 reads CASSSHTKETQYF. The DNA for the CDR3 is TGCGCCAGCAGCTCGCATACCAAAGAGACCCAGTACTTC.

This chain joins TRBV6-5 and TRBJ2-1; D is possibly TRBD2 (5 bases). Germline V lookup: CDR1 MNHEY, CDR2 SVGAGI. This CDR3 is built from 16 residues. V was shortened by 2 bases and J by 1 base, with 12 bases between the two germline ends. CDR3 bases: TGTGCCAGCAGTTACCTTGCGGGTGCATCCTACAATGAGCAGTTCTTC. Translating it yields CASSYLAGASYNEQFF.

The chain has TRBV27 and TRBJ1-4, with D possibly TRBD1 on 6 matching bases. The CDR3 has 18 residues. Germline V gene lookup returns CDR1 MNHEY and CDR2 SMNVEV (reference sequence). V was clipped by 5 bases and J by 2 bases, with 21 bases between them. CDR3 in amino acids: CASSVTGEGVGTNEKLFF. As DNA, the CDR3 is TGTGCCAGCAGTGTTACAGGAGAGGGGGTCGGGACTAATGAAAAACTGTTTTTT. The full variable domain, with the rest looked up from reference TRBV27 and TRBJ1-4, is EAQVTQNPRYLITVTGKKLTVTCSQNMNHEYMSWYRQDPGLGLRQIYYSMNVEVTDKGDVPEGYKVSRKEKRNFPLILESPSPNQTSLYFCASSVTGEGVGTNEKLFFGSGTQLSVL.

This clone was seen a handful of times. The chain carries TRBV28 and TRBJ2-4; D possibly corresponds to TRBD1 (5 bases). CDR3 size: 16 residues. Per germline, CDR1 MDHEN and CDR2 SYDVKM. V was pared by 5 bases and J by 0 bases, with 14 bases between. The CDR3 bases are TGTGCCAGCAGTCCACAGGACGGATTAGCCAAAAACATTCAGTACTTC. It specifies CASSPQDGLAKNIQYF.

In nucleotides, the CDR3 is TGTGCCAGCAGCCAAACATCGTCAGGGGATCAGCCCCAGCATTTT. Translated: CASSQTSSGDQPQHF. This chain joins TRBV6-6 and TRBJ1-5; TRBD1 is a possible D gene (6 bases). The V end was cut by 6 bases, the J end by 5 bases, with 17 bases between. This CDR3 is 15 amino acids long. Germline V CDR1 and CDR2: MNHNY, SVGAGI (reference sequence).